One sample yielded the 23 T cell receptor beta chains listed below, sequenced in a study of cytomegalovirus exposure and HLA in healthy donors. In the PCR, 60 Vbeta and 13 Jbeta primers were used. Data came from immunoSEQ multiplex PCR; TCRdb stores just in-frame clones and leaves some out. The table includes 150,000 to 200,000 clones, 70% to 75% detected once. The sequenced sample was PBMCs. All receptors come from a man between 18 and 35 years old in good health and CMV-seropositive.

The chain combines TRBV7-8 with TRBJ2-7; D perhaps matches TRBD1 (6 bases). Trimming cost V 0 bases and J 4 bases, with 10 bases left between them. CDR1 SGHVS and CDR2 FQNEAQ come from the germline V gene. The length of the CDR3 is 14 residues. Here the CDR3 DNA reads TGTGCCAGCAGCTTAGCAGGGACACAATACGAGCAGTACGTC. Translating it yields CASSLAGTQYEQYV.

The V call is TRBV6-1, the J call TRBJ1-2; a weak D match, TRBD1 (6 bases). V shed 10 bases and J shed 4 bases, with 22 bases lying between them. This CDR3 has 15 amino acids. Germline loops: CDR1 MNHNS, CDR2 SASEGT. CDR3: CATAKPGQPGYGYTF. Here the CDR3 DNA reads TGTGCCACCGCAAAACCGGGACAACCTGGCTATGGCTACACCTTC.

In this sample, this clone turned up a few times. The genes are TRBV5-1 and TRBJ2-1, with 7 bases lining up with TRBD2. Germline trimming cut 6 bases from V and 7 bases from J; bases unmatched to any gene: 10. CDR3 size: 14 residues. Germline CDR1 and CDR2: SGHRS and YFSETQ. The CDR3: CASTAGESKNEQFF. The CDR3 region has the DNA TGCGCCAGCACCGCGGGAGAGAGTAAGAATGAGCAGTTCTTC.

V gene TRBV11-3 combines with J gene TRBJ2-3; D possibly corresponds to TRBD1 (6 bases). The CDR3 runs 14 residues. Germline CDR1 reads SGHNT; CDR2 reads YENEEA. V lost 4 bases and J lost 4, with 12 bases in between. DNA of the CDR3: TGTGCCAGCAGCTCTAGACAGGAGGCAGATACGCAGTATTTT. It specifies CASSSRQEADTQYF. The full variable domain, rest sourced from reference TRBV11-3 and TRBJ2-3, is EAGVVQSPRYKIIEKKQPVAFWCNPISGHNTLYWYLQNLGQGPELLIRYENEEAVDDSQLPKDRFSAERLKGVDSTLKIQPAELGDSAVYLCASSSRQEADTQYFGPGTRLTVL.

This clone has only a few counts. The CDR3 loop reads CATRRDSFFEAFF. In nucleotides, the CDR3 is TGTGCCACCCGGCGGGACAGCTTCTTTGAAGCTTTCTTT. This chain uses TRBV10-3 with TRBJ1-1; 7 bases match TRBD1. Losses at the gene ends were 10 bases for V and 7 bases for J; bases not matched to a gene: 12. The CDR3 contains 13 residues. Germline V gives CDR1 ENHRY, CDR2 SYGVKD.

This clone was observed a single time. The rearrangement uses TRBV7-9 and TRBJ1-1; D remains unclear. The germline gives CDR1 SEHNR, CDR2 FQNEAQ (reference sequence). With 5 bases removed from V and 0 bases from J, the gap between germline ends came to 7 bases. The CDR3 loop spans 13 amino acids. CDR3 in DNA: TGTGCCAGCAGCGCCACAGTGAACACTGAAGCTTTCTTT. Translated, it gives CASSATVNTEAFF.

This rearrangement joins TRBV7-9 to TRBJ2-5; D is perhaps TRBD2 (5 bases). This CDR3 contains 14 residues. Germline CDR1 and CDR2: SEHNR and FQNEAQ (reference sequence). V gave up 4 bases and J gave up 4 bases, with 13 bases separating them. The CDR3, as DNA: TGTGCCAGCAGCTCCTCTCTAGGAGGAGAGACCCAGTACTTC. This encodes CASSSSLGGETQYF.

The chain uses TRBV7-9 and TRBJ1-1; tentative D call: TRBD1 (6 bases). The CDR3 is 15 amino acids. The germline V gene encodes CDR1 SEHNR and CDR2 FQNEAQ (reference sequence). Between the trimmed V and J ends, which lost 8 bases and 3 bases, there was a span of 19 bases. DNA of the CDR3: TGTGCCAGCTACAGCTTCTCGGACAGTCACACTGAAGCTTTCTTT. Translating it yields CASYSFSDSHTEAFF. The entire variable domain, with the rest obtained from reference TRBV7-9 and TRBJ1-1, is as follows: DTGVSQNPRHKITKRGQNVTFRCDPISEHNRLYWYRQTLGQGPEFLTYFQNEAQLEKSRLLSDRFSAERPKGSFSTLEIQRTEQGDSAMYLCASYSFSDSHTEAFFGQGTRLTVV.

V and J are TRBV5-4 and TRBJ1-2; D is uncertain. Germline-derived CDR1 and CDR2 are SGHNT and YYREEE (reference sequence). V lost 7 bases to trimming and J lost 4 bases, with 17 bases between them. The CDR3 runs to 14 residues. CDR3 in amino acids: CASGREGEIYGYTF. The CDR3 DNA reads TGTGCCAGCGGGCGGGAGGGAGAAATCTATGGCTACACCTTC. The full variable domain, with the rest looked up from reference TRBV5-4 and TRBJ1-2, is ETGVTQSPTHLIKTRGQQVTLRCSSQSGHNTVSWYQQALGQGPQFIFQYYREEENGRGNFPPRFSGLQFPNYSSELNVNALELDDSALYLCASGREGEIYGYTFGSGTRLTVV.

The rearrangement uses TRBV5-1 and TRBJ2-2, with 13 bases matching TRBD2. V gave up 2 bases and J gave up 6 bases; unmatched junction bases: 4. The germline CDR1 and CDR2 sequences are SGHRS and YFSETQ. The CDR3 sequence is 16 residues long. The CDR3 here is CASSLGLAGVAGELFF. In DNA, the CDR3 is TGCGCCAGCAGCTTAGGACTAGCGGGAGTAGCCGGGGAGCTGTTTTTT.

This sequence joins TRBV7-2 and TRBJ1-2; maybe TRBD1 (5 bases). Germline-derived CDR1 and CDR2 are SGHTA and FQGNSA. V was clipped by 5 bases and J by 3 bases, with 10 bases between them. The length of the CDR3 is 13 residues. In DNA form, the CDR3 reads TGTGCCAGCAGCCCCGACAGAGACTATGGCTACACCTTC. It is translated as CASSPDRDYGYTF. Based on the CDR3 plus reference TRBV7-2 and TRBJ1-2, the full variable domain is GAGVSQSPSNKVTEKGKDVELRCDPISGHTALYWYRQSLGQGLEFLIYFQGNSAPDKSGLPSDRFSAERTGGSVSTLTIQRTQQEDSAVYLCASSPDRDYGYTFGSGTRLTVV.

V usage is TRBV7-9 and J usage is TRBJ2-2; 8 nucleotides line up with TRBD1. CDR1 and CDR2 (germline): SEHNR, FQNEAQ (reference sequence). This CDR3 is built from 15 residues. V was clipped by 1 base and J by 3 bases; unmatched bases: 1. The CDR3, as DNA: TGTGCCAGCAGCTTAGTGACAGGGGACACCGGGGAGCTGTTTTTT. Translated: CASSLVTGDTGELFF.

This clone was seen a few times. The chain combines TRBV5-1 with TRBJ1-1; D remains ambiguous. CDR1 and CDR2 (germline): SGHRS, YFSETQ. The CDR3 has 15 amino acids. V gave up 3 bases and J gave up 1 base, with 13 bases separating them. The CDR3 region is CASSSFPGENTEAFF. Written as DNA, the CDR3 is TGCGCCAGCAGCTCTTTCCCCGGGGAGAACACTGAAGCTTTCTTT.

This clone was observed a handful of times. The chain recombines TRBV7-9 with TRBJ1-1; TRBD1 matches 7 bases. Germline loops: CDR1 SEHNR, CDR2 FQNEAQ (reference sequence). This CDR3 has 11 residues. After removal of 6 bases from V and 11 bases from J, the junction contained 6 bases not matched to a gene. CDR3 nucleotide sequence: TGTGCCAGCAGACGAGACAGGGCTGCTTTCTTT. It codes for CASRRDRAAFF.

V and J are TRBV7-3 and TRBJ2-5; perhaps TRBD1 as D (6 bases). Trimming removed 5 bases from V and 1 base from J, with 14 bases in between. The germline gives CDR1 SGHTA, CDR2 FQGTGA. CDR3 size: 15 residues. DNA of the CDR3: TGTGCCAGCAGCCGGACAGTCGGTGGCCAAGAGACCCAGTACTTC. Protein product: CASSRTVGGQETQYF.

This chain connects TRBV30 to TRBJ2-6; 12 bases match TRBD2. V was pared by 2 bases and J by 0 bases, with 8 bases of the junction left unmatched. The V gene's germline CDR1 is GTSNPN and CDR2 SVGIG (reference sequence). This CDR3 is built from 19 residues. Here the CDR3 reads CAWSIGLAGRFSGANVLTF. In DNA, the CDR3 is TGTGCCTGGAGTATAGGACTAGCGGGGCGGTTCTCTGGGGCCAACGTCCTGACTTTC.

The chain joins TRBV9 to TRBJ1-2; no definite D call. The CDR3 is 13 amino acids. V gave up 0 bases and J gave up 7 bases, with 10 bases separating them. Per the germline V gene, CDR1 is SGDLS and CDR2 is YYNGEE. Here the CDR3 reads CASSVAQQSGYTF. The CDR3 DNA follows: TGTGCCAGCAGCGTAGCTCAACAGTCTGGCTACACCTTC.

CDR3 coding DNA: TGTGCCAGCAGCTTGGCAGGGTTCCTTTCGACTAATGAAAAACTGTTTTTT. It codes for CASSLAGFLSTNEKLFF. The rearrangement links TRBV11-2 to TRBJ1-4, with D possibly matching TRBD1 (5 bases). This CDR3 region has 17 residues. Germline V CDR1 and CDR2: SGHAT, FQNNGV. Trimming left V 3 bases short and J 2 bases short, with 16 bases between.

In DNA form, the CDR3 reads TGTGCCAGCAGTGCGCCCGGACTTTACTACAATGAGCAGTTCTTC. Residues: CASSAPGLYYNEQFF. The chain carries TRBV7-2 and TRBJ2-1, with D possibly matching TRBD2 (5 bases). The CDR3 runs 15 residues. The germline V and J ends were trimmed by 6 bases and 3 bases, with 15 bases remaining between them. Germline values: CDR1 SGHTA, CDR2 FQGNSA.

This clone was observed a handful of times. This chain joins TRBV7-6 and TRBJ2-1, with 7 bases lining up with TRBD2. This CDR3 has 14 residues. CDR1 and CDR2 (germline): SGHVS, FNYEAQ. Trimming removed 5 bases from V and 12 bases from J; junction bases left unmatched: 13. Written as DNA, the CDR3 is TGTGCCAGCAGCGCAAGTCGACGTGGGGGGGGGCAGTTCTTC. Encoded protein: CASSASRRGGGQFF.

A few counts support this clone. The chain joins TRBV2 to TRBJ2-3; D is unresolved. The CDR3 contains 13 residues. CDR1 SNHLY and CDR2 FYNNEI come from the germline V gene. The germline V and J ends were trimmed by 6 bases and 5 bases, with 12 bases remaining between them. The CDR3 spells CASRDWAGDTQYF. The DNA for the CDR3 is TGTGCCAGCAGGGATTGGGCAGGAGATACGCAGTATTTT.

The gene calls are TRBV13 and TRBJ2-3; TRBD1 matches at 9 bases. Germline V CDR1 and CDR2: PRHDT, FYEKMQ (reference sequence). The junction had 5 bases not matched to a gene; V was cut back by 5 bases and J by 5 bases. The CDR3 consists of 14 residues. The CDR3 DNA reads as TGTGCCAGCAGCGTCCGACAGGGGGTAGATACGCAGTATTTT. It codes for CASSVRQGVDTQYF. The full variable domain, rest sourced from reference TRBV13 and TRBJ2-3, is AAGVIQSPRHLIKEKRETATLKCYPIPRHDTVYWYQQGPGQDPQFLISFYEKMQSDKGSIPDRFSAQQFSDYHSELNMSSLELGDSALYFCASSVRQGVDTQYFGPGTRLTVL.

The J gene is TRBJ2-3, the V gene TRBV7-9, with D perhaps matching TRBD1 (6 bases). The CDR3 consists of 15 residues. The ends were cut back, 1 base at V and 4 bases at J, with 12 bases in the middle. Germline lookup yields CDR1 SEHNR and CDR2 FQNEAQ (reference sequence). The CDR3 here is CASSLVGTIADTQYF. For the CDR3, the DNA is TGTGCCAGCAGCTTAGTGGGGACAATCGCAGATACGCAGTATTTT.